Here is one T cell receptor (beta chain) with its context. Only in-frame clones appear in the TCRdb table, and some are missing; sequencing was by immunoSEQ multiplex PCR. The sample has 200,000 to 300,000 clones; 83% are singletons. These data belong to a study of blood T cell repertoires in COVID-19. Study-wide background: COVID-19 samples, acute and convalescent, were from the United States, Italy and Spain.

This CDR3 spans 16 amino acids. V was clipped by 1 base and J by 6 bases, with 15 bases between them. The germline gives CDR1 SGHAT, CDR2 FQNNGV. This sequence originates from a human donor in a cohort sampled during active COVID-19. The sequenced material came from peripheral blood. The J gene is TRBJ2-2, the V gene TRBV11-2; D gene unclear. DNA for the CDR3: TGTGCCAGCAGCTTAGCATCCAGGTCCTGGGCCGGGGAGCTGTTTTTT. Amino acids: CASSLASRSWAGELFF. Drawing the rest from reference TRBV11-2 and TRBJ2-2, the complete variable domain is EAGVAQSPRYKIIEKRQSVAFWCNPISGHATLYWYQQILGQGPKLLIQFQNNGVVDDSQLPKDRFSAERLKGVDSTLKIQPAKLEDSAVYLCASSLASRSWAGELFFGEGSRLTVL.